What follows describes a single TCR beta chain. Its antigen is as yet unknown. Different DNA sequences within this sample yield the same CDR3. The data were produced by immunoSEQ multiplex PCR, yet TCRdb's version contains in-frame clones alone and is incomplete. The profile shows millions of clones, about 95% of them singletons. This sample is drawn from a study of shared clonotypes between healthy human individuals. Across the study: Per donor, CD8 memory used one plate, CD8 naive used two, CD4 memory used three and CD4 naive used three.

Naive CD8 isolation took CD45RO-negative cells positively selected for CCR7 and excluded terminally differentiated effector memory CD45RA+ cells. CDR1 and CDR2 from the germline V gene are SGHRS and YFSETQ. The CDR3 extends over 13 amino acids. V shed 3 bases and J shed 2 bases, with 9 bases lying between them. Overall study results and limits: About 5% of naive CD4 clonotypes were common to a handful of donors. Expectations were that clonotype sharing among donors would be affected by sequencing depth.

Sequencing was performed on naive CD8+ T cells sorted from blood. The chain joins TRBV5-1 to TRBJ2-7; D is perhaps TRBD2 (5 bases). The TCR originated in a man aged 18 to 35 in good health. CDR3 coding DNA: TGCGCCAGCAGCTGGACTGAGACCTACGAGCAGTACTTC. This translates into CASSWTETYEQYF.